The rows below give T cell receptor beta chains drawn from one sample of a study of regulatory T cells in long-lasting Graves disease. TCRdb called the multiplex PCR reads again in MiXCR, with one record for every CDR3 protein. The profile covers a few hundred thousand distinct CDR3 sequences, with roughly 18% appearing a single time and 14% taken by the ten largest. This same sample was also taken into another study, of T cells in Graves' hyperthyroidism and ophthalmopathy.

The starting material was peripheral blood mononuclear cells (PBMCs), obtained at new diagnosis, from a patient treated with antithyroid drugs. The receptor set was obtained from a woman aged 25 to 39 with Graves disease. CDR3s include the opening cysteine and the closing phenylalanine or tryptophan. The order of the fields is CDR3 DNA, CDR3 protein, clone size, J gene, D gene, V gene. A D gene is named only where the DNA matches it firmly. Some rows mark clone size as missing; the rest say once, few, many or name a class of expanded clone.

TGTGCCAGCAGCGCACAGGGGCCAAAGAACACCGGGGAGCTGTTTTTT CASSAQGPKNTGELFF - TRBJ2-2 TRBD1 TRBV9
TGTGCCAGCAGCTCCCGGGGGTTCGGCTACACCTTC CASSSRGFGYTF few TRBJ1-2 - TRBV5-1
TGTGCCAGCAGCCCAAGGACCGCGAAGAATGAGCAGTTCTTC CASSPRTAKNEQFF many TRBJ2-1 - TRBV11-2
TGTGCCAGCAGCTTAGTTCCAGGGATCAATCAGCCCCAGCATTTT CASSLVPGINQPQHF many TRBJ1-5 - TRBV7-2
TGTGCCAGTAGTATCGGACTGCTGCTGAACTCCTACGAGCAGTACTTC CASSIGLLLNSYEQYF many TRBJ2-7 - TRBV19
TGCGCCAGCAGCCAAGGTCGACCGGGGAGAAGGGGCTACACCTTC CASSQGRPGRRGYTF few TRBJ1-2 - TRBV4-1
TGTGCCAGCAGTCTTGGAGGTGGCGGGGAGCTGTTTTTT CASSLGGGGELFF many TRBJ2-2 - TRBV5-5
TGTGCCAGCAGCACGCCTGGAAACACCATATATTTT CASSTPGNTIYF many TRBJ1-3 - TRBV7-9
TGTGCCAGCCGCTTGGGGACAGGGTTTGGCTACACCTTC CASRLGTGFGYTF many TRBJ1-2 TRBD1 TRBV2
TGCAGTGCTACCGGGACAGGGGGCCGCTACTCTGGAAACACCATATATTTT CSATGTGGRYSGNTIYF few TRBJ1-3 TRBD1 TRBV20-1
TGTGCCAGCAACCCGGGACACCCCTACGAGCAGTACTTC CASNPGHPYEQYF many TRBJ2-7 - TRBV6-1
TGTGCCAGCAGCTTGGAGACAGGGCCACCCCTCCACTTT CASSLETGPPLHF - TRBJ1-6 TRBD1 TRBV7-3
TGCAGTGCTAGAGATACCGGGACAGGGGCTCCCTACGAGCAGTACTTC CSARDTGTGAPYEQYF few TRBJ2-7 TRBD1 TRBV20-1
TGCAGTGGGGCTTCTGGAAACACCATATATTTT CSGASGNTIYF many TRBJ1-3 - TRBV20-1
TGTGCCAGCCGTACTGGGACAGGTCGCTCCTACAATGAGCAGTTCTTC CASRTGTGRSYNEQFF many TRBJ2-1 TRBD1 TRBV12-3/TRBV12-4
TGCAGCACGGACAGGGGCGGGAACACTGAAGCTTTCTTT CSTDRGGNTEAFF many TRBJ1-1 TRBD1 TRBV29-1
TGCGCCAGCAGCCGTACGGTAGGACACCGATCCGATAGCAATCAGCCCCAGCATTTT CASSRTVGHRSDSNQPQHF many TRBJ1-5 - TRBV4-1
TGTGCCAGCAGCCCGGACAGGGACGAGCAGTACTTC CASSPDRDEQYF many TRBJ2-7 TRBD1 TRBV28
TGTGCCAGCAAAATTATGGCTAGCGGGGGACTCAGCACAGATACGCAGTATTTT CASKIMASGGLSTDTQYF many TRBJ2-3 TRBD2 TRBV2
TGCAGTGCTCCAGGCCTAGCGGGAGTCTACGAGCAGTACTTC CSAPGLAGVYEQYF - TRBJ2-7 TRBD2 TRBV20-1
TGTGCCAGCAGCTTTCAAATCGGCAATCAGCCCCAGCATTTT CASSFQIGNQPQHF many TRBJ1-5 - TRBV5-5
TGCAGTGCTATAGGGGGGAACACTGAAGCTTTCTTT CSAIGGNTEAFF many TRBJ1-1 - TRBV20-1
TGTGCCAGCAGCCTACAGGGTGGCTACACCTTC CASSLQGGYTF many TRBJ1-2 - TRBV5-5
TGCAGTGCTAGGTCTAGCTTCCAGTACGAGCAGTACTTC CSARSSFQYEQYF many TRBJ2-7 - TRBV20-1
TGTGCCAGCAGTTCCTTCCTGACTAGTCTTTACTTC CASSSFLTSLYF few TRBJ2-4 - TRBV6-5
TGTGCCAGCAGTTTAGACCGGGATAATTCACCCCTCCACTTT CASSLDRDNSPLHF many TRBJ1-6 - TRBV12-3/TRBV12-4
TGTGCCAGCAGCATAGACAGCCAGGTTAACACTGAAGCTTTCTTT CASSIDSQVNTEAFF many TRBJ1-1 - TRBV7-2
TGCGCCAGCAGCTTGCGATTCGGGTCCGCCTACGAGCAGTACTTC CASSLRFGSAYEQYF - TRBJ2-7 - TRBV5-1
TGTGCCAGCAGAAACTTACCCAATGAGCAGTTCTTC CASRNLPNEQFF many TRBJ2-1 - TRBV6-2/TRBV6-3
TGTGCCAGCAGCGCGGGGGGGTTCTGGGGCGGCTCACCCCTCCACTTT CASSAGGFWGGSPLHF - TRBJ1-6 - TRBV5-4
TGCGCCAGCAGCTTGGGGACAGGGTTTAATCAGCCCCAGCATTTT CASSLGTGFNQPQHF - TRBJ1-5 TRBD1 TRBV5-1
TGTGCCCGAGGTCAGACAGGGTTTATCCACTATGGCTACACCTTC CARGQTGFIHYGYTF many TRBJ1-2 TRBD1 TRBV30
TGTGCCGGGGGAGATGGCTACACCTTC CAGGDGYTF many TRBJ1-2 - TRBV7-9
TGCGCCAGCGGCTTGGTTGGGACAGGGGGGGTTTACGAGCAGTACTTC CASGLVGTGGVYEQYF - TRBJ2-7 TRBD1 TRBV5-1
TGTGCCAGCAGCCCAAAAGGGATCGCAGATACGCAGTATTTT CASSPKGIADTQYF many TRBJ2-3 - TRBV7-3
TGTGCCAGCAGTCGGGGGTCCTACAATGAGCAGTTCTTC CASSRGSYNEQFF many TRBJ2-1 - TRBV14
TGCAGTGCTAGAGATATAACAAGAGGTGGCTACACCTTC CSARDITRGGYTF many TRBJ1-2 - TRBV20-1
TGTGCCAGCAGCTCGGGACTAGCGGGTTCGGGCCAAGAGACCCAGTACTTC CASSSGLAGSGQETQYF - TRBJ2-5 TRBD2 TRBV5-8
TGTGCCAGCAGTTATGAGTGGAGAGGCAACTATGGCTACACCTTC CASSYEWRGNYGYTF many TRBJ1-2 - TRBV6-9
TGCAGTGCTCTTTCCAGGGCCTTATACAATGAGCAGTTCTTC CSALSRALYNEQFF many TRBJ2-1 - TRBV20-1
TGTGCTAGTGGTTTGGCCAGGGGCGGGTACGAGCAGTACTTC CASGLARGGYEQYF many TRBJ2-7 - TRBV12-5
TGTGCCAGTACAGGACCGAAAGACTCTGGGGCCAACGTCCTGACTTTC CASTGPKDSGANVLTF few TRBJ2-6 - TRBV19
TGTGCCAGCAGCGTAGCTACTAGGGGACAGGGTAACTATGGCTACACCTTC CASSVATRGQGNYGYTF many TRBJ1-2 TRBD1 TRBV9
TGTGCCAGCAGCCCGCGACGGGACGGATTTTACTCTGGGGCCAACGTCCTGACTTTC CASSPRRDGFYSGANVLTF - TRBJ2-6 - TRBV7-2